This paragraph reports one TCR beta chain. The antigen is undetermined. The sample is drawn from a study of beta chain features in type 1 diabetes. Of the isolated RNA, all was reverse transcribed, and so the sequenced material was expressed TCRB transcripts. Libraries were prepared by immunoSEQ multiplex PCR; TCRdb keeps only in-frame clonotypes and omits some of them. Of around 160,000 clones listed, around 50% are singletons. V dropped 7 bases and J dropped 2; count of bases not matched to a gene: 3. This CDR3 region has 14 residues. Germline loops: CDR1 GTSNPN, CDR2 SVGIG (reference sequence). Study-level points and caveats: TCRB repertoires of naive, central memory and Treg cells appeared more similar among patients than among healthy donors.

The sample comprised Tregs from blood. The TCR was taken from a man between 18 and 35 years old in good health. The V gene is TRBV30, the J gene TRBJ2-1, with 12 bases aligning to TRBD2. This CDR3 reads CASLAGGTYNEQFF. CDR3 DNA: TGTGCCTCACTAGCGGGGGGAACCTACAATGAGCAGTTCTTC.